The next 8 T cell receptor beta chains were all read from a single sample in a study of Graves' ophthalmopathy and Graves' hyperthyroidism. Amplification of TCR beta CDR3 regions used RNA transcripts. First-round RT-PCR with HTBI primers preceded a second-round multiplex PCR. TCRdb re-derived calls from the multiplex PCR reads in MiXCR, one entry per CDR3 protein. Among hundreds of thousands of distinct CDR3 sequences listed, 20% to 25% were seen once. Source material: peripheral blood. The receptors originated from a woman aged 18-35 years with stable Graves' hyperthyroidism. Some clones in this sample may be carry-over from other donors' samples.

Notes on this clonotype: The junction differs from germline at one of its ends, possibly a read error. The chain combines TRBV20-1 with TRBJ1-1; D is unclear. Germline CDR1 is DFQATT and CDR2 is SNEGSKA (reference sequence). This CDR3 region has 12 residues. The CDR3 sequence is CSARGGETDAFF. CDR3 in DNA: TGCAGTGCTAGAGGCGGAGAAACTGATGCTTTCTTT.

This clonotype was counted once. A read error may produce the germline difference seen at one junction end. The CDR3 DNA reads TGTGCCTGCAGCTTAGGACAGGGAGCCGGGCAGCCCCAGCATTTT. Translating it yields CACSLGQGAGQPQHF. V is TRBV7-2 and J is TRBJ1-5; 8 nucleotides line up with TRBD1. Germline values: CDR1 SGHTA, CDR2 FQGNSA. CDR3 length: 15 amino acids.

This clonotype was recorded at least ten times. The CDR3 region has the DNA TGTGCCAGCAGCCACCCGGGACTAGCGGGGGGGCGGACCGGGGAGCTGTTTTTT. Protein product: CASSHPGLAGGRTGELFF. This chain uses TRBV13 with TRBJ2-2; 16 nucleotides line up with TRBD2. The CDR3 covers 18 residues. J lost 5 bases, V lost 5 bases, and 8 bases had no gene match. Germline loops: CDR1 PRHDT, CDR2 FYEKMQ (reference sequence).

This clonotype was counted ten times or more. The genes are TRBV28 and TRBJ2-7; D remains unclear. This CDR3 is 14 amino acids long. CDR1 MDHEN and CDR2 SYDVKM come from the germline V gene. V dropped 5 bases and J dropped 0 bases, with 11 bases sitting between them. In DNA, the CDR3 is TGTGCCAGCAGTCCAGATAAAAGCTCCTACGAGCAGTACTTC. Translating it yields CASSPDKSSYEQYF.

This clonotype was found many times. This chain uses TRBV12-3 or TRBV12-4 with TRBJ2-7; 7 bases are a match to TRBD2. There are 14 residues in the CDR3. The junction had 9 bases not matched to a gene; V was cut back by 8 bases and J by 2 bases. This CDR3 is CASSPGTTAYEQYF. In nucleotides, the CDR3 is TGTGCCAGCTCCCCGGGGACTACAGCCTACGAGCAGTACTTC.

This clonotype was seen ten or more times. The chain is built from TRBV12-3 or TRBV12-4 and TRBJ2-7; 15 positions match TRBD2. The CDR3 sequence is 16 residues long. Trimming took 2 bases from V and 7 from J; bases not matched to a gene: 6. In nucleotides, the CDR3 is TGTGCCAGCAGTTTATCAGGACTAGCGGGGGGGCAGGAGCAGTACTTC. It specifies CASSLSGLAGGQEQYF.

This clonotype was observed a few times. The DNA for the CDR3 is TGCAGTGCCTGGACAGGGAACACCGGGGAGCTGTTTTTT. This gives the protein CSAWTGNTGELFF. The rearrangement uses TRBV20-1 and TRBJ2-2, with TRBD1 matching over 7 bases. Looked up from germline, CDR1 is DFQATT and CDR2 is SNEGSKA (reference sequence). CDR3 length equals 13 residues. The ends lost 6 bases at V and 1 base at J; junction bases unmatched: 2.

The gene calls are TRBV11-2 and TRBJ2-5, with D possibly TRBD2 on 5 matching bases. Germline V gives CDR1 SGHAT, CDR2 FQNNGV. Deletions cut 0 bases from V and 5 bases from J, with 13 bases between. This CDR3 has 15 amino acids. In DNA, the CDR3 is TGTGCCAGCAGCTTAGACTTGGCCAGGAGGGAGACCCAGTACTTC. Translation gives CASSLDLARRETQYF. Looking up the rest from reference TRBV11-2 and TRBJ2-5 gives the full variable domain: EAGVAQSPRYKIIEKRQSVAFWCNPISGHATLYWYQQILGQGPKLLIQFQNNGVVDDSQLPKDRFSAERLKGVDSTLKIQPAKLEDSAVYLCASSLDLARRETQYFGPGTRLLVL.